This T cell receptor beta chain comes out of a study of blood T cells in healthy people across ages. Findings and caveats of the study: Naive CD4+ cells and diversity were both higher in long-lived donors than in aged donors. CMV status of donors was unknown, possibly confounding expanded clonotype changes.

For this clonotype: Its specificity is unknown.

Together with a sample-barcoded 5' primer, a J-beta primer mix was included in a second PCR lasting about 7 to 11 cycles. The template-switch adaptor was a 5' adaptor with 12 random nucleotides. It tagged each cDNA molecule. One entry per CDR3 protein, called by TCRdb with MiXCR from the 5' RACE reads. The repertoire holds roughly 1.7 million distinct CDR3 sequences, with roughly 32% as singletons. Sequencing used blood. The receptor's source is a woman aged 25 to 39 in good health.

The CDR3 region has the DNA TGCGCCAGCAGCCAGGGGCCAAACCCGCCGGAAGATACGCAGTATTTT. Translating gives CASSQGPNPPEDTQYF. The V call is TRBV4-1, the J call TRBJ2-3, with D possibly being TRBD1 (5 bases). There are 16 residues in the CDR3. V dropped 3 bases and J dropped 5 bases, with 18 bases sitting between them. The germline gives CDR1 MGHRA, CDR2 YSYEKL.